This paragraph reports one T cell receptor (beta chain). Its specific antigen is unknown. There are no base qualities to consult, and no much larger clone falls within one base. Taken from the germline V gene, the CDR1 and CDR2 loops are SGHTA and FQGNSA. The CDR3 has 15 amino acids, counting the end cysteine and phenylalanine. Only the CDR3 DNA stays, 45 bases, in frame from base 1. Cut back by 1 base and 3 bases, the V and J ends lie 12 bases apart. The data derive from a study of radiotherapy plus CTLA-4 blockade in lung cancer listed by TCRdb under 2018. The study in broad terms: Among enrolled patients, approximately 19% had an objective response and roughly 33% reached disease control. Study-wide conclusions, independent of this receptor: The strongest predictors of response were reported to be early dynamic shifts in blood T cell clones along with a rise in serum interferon-beta following radiation. After treatment with radiotherapy and ipilimumab, TCR clones that originated in tumors expanded in peripheral blood.

The library came from the immunoSEQ multiplex PCR assay. TCRdb retrieved this table from immuneACCESS and kept in-frame rearrangements only. Not all clones are present; in checked studies, unresolved V genes account for under half, and no reason is known for the remainder. Counted in this sample were about 73,000 clones; roughly 91% of them appeared once. The ten largest clones take up over 35% of the sample. The study tested focal radiation therapy combined with CTLA-4 blockade (ipilimumab) in patients with chemo-refractory metastatic non-small-cell lung cancer. This material consisted of peripheral blood, taken from a patient treated with radiotherapy plus ipilimumab. This TCR came from a human donor with non-small cell lung cancer that progressed on radiotherapy plus ipilimumab. The chain links TRBV7-2 with TRBJ1-1; matching of 6 bases hints at TRBD1 as the D gene. The sequenced DNA is TGTGCCAGCAGCTTAGTGGGGGGGCTCGACACTGAAGCTTTCTTT. This is translated as CASSLVGGLDTEAFF.